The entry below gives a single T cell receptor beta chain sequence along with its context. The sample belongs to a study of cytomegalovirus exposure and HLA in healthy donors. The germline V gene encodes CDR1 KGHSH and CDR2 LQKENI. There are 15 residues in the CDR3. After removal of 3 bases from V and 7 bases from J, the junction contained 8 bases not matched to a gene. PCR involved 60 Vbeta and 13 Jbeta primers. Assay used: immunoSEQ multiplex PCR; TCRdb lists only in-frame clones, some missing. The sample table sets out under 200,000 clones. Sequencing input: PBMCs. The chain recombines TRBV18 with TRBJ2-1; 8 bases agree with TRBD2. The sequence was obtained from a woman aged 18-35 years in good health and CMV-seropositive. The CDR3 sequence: CASSPLGLAGNEQFF. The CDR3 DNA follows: TGTGCCAGCTCACCCTTAGGACTAGCCGGGAATGAGCAGTTCTTC.